Shown below are 22 T cell receptor beta chains from a single sample sequenced in a study of T-cell memory formation after mild COVID-19. TCRdb passed the 5' RACE reads through MiXCR, listing each CDR3 protein once. The table has a few hundred thousand distinct CDR3 sequences, roughly 25% seen once. Sequencing was performed on PBMCs or a T cell subset sorted from them (not recorded which). The receptors come from an adult woman who had mild COVID-19 (a few samples of this study predate the infection). Cell type and time point are not known.

The chain combines TRBV7-9 with TRBJ1-5; D is unclear. The germline V and J ends were trimmed by 5 bases and 1 base, with 9 bases remaining between them. Germline V gene sequence: CDR1 SEHNR, CDR2 FQNEAQ (reference sequence). CDR3 length: 14 amino acids. As DNA, the CDR3 is TGTGCCAGCAGCCAAGACATGAGCAATCAGCCCCAGCATTTT. This gives the protein CASSQDMSNQPQHF.

This clonotype was detected only once. V is TRBV29-1 and J is TRBJ2-3; D remains ambiguous. CDR1 SQVTM and CDR2 ANQGSEA come from the germline V gene. Trimming cost V 6 bases and J 3 bases, with 16 bases left between them. CDR3 length: 14 amino acids. CDR3 DNA: TGCAGCGTCGATCCCTCGGACGGAACAGATACGCAGTATTTT. The encoded protein is CSVDPSDGTDTQYF.

This clonotype was observed a few times. The V and J genes are TRBV18 and TRBJ2-2, with 13 bases matching TRBD2. V lost 0 bases, J lost 4 bases, and 5 bases stayed unmatched. This CDR3 has 18 residues. From germline, CDR1 is KGHSH and CDR2 LQKENI. CDR3 sequence reads: CASSPPGLAGVGTGELFF. CDR3 nucleotide sequence: TGTGCCAGCTCACCACCCGGACTAGCGGGAGTAGGCACCGGGGAGCTGTTTTTT. Full variable domain (missing parts from reference TRBV18 and TRBJ2-2): NAGVMQNPRHLVRRRGQEARLRCSPMKGHSHVYWYRQLPEEGLKFMVYLQKENIIDESGMPKERFSAEFPKEGPSILRIQQVVRGDSAAYFCASSPPGLAGVGTGELFFGEGSRLTVL.

This rearrangement joins TRBV9 to TRBJ2-5; 10 positions match TRBD2. The CDR3 contains 16 residues. After removal of 3 bases from V and 1 base from J, the junction contained 6 bases not matched to a gene. Per germline, CDR1 SGDLS and CDR2 YYNGEE. CDR3 region: CASSGGVAGGQETQYF. Here the CDR3 DNA reads TGTGCCAGCAGCGGTGGGGTAGCGGGGGGCCAAGAGACCCAGTACTTC.

This chain uses TRBV4-1 with TRBJ2-5, with 11 bases that match TRBD2. V was clipped by 4 bases and J by 0 bases; unmatched bases: 16. There are 20 residues in the CDR3. Germline CDR1 MGHRA, CDR2 YSYEKL. CDR3 bases: TGCGCCAGCAGCCGAACCACGCTAGGACTAGCGGGCGCGTACCAAGAGACCCAGTACTTC. Its translation is CASSRTTLGLAGAYQETQYF.

The gene calls are TRBV20-1 and TRBJ1-5, with D hard to call. This CDR3 is built from 13 residues. Germline lookup yields CDR1 DFQATT and CDR2 SNEGSKA (reference sequence). V was trimmed by 5 bases and J by 6 bases, leaving 14 bases between them. The CDR3 nucleotides are TGCAGTGCTGCCCGGACGTACACTCAGCCCCAGCATTTT. Its protein product is CSAARTYTQPQHF.

The V and J genes are TRBV7-9 and TRBJ1-5; a weak D match, TRBD1 (5 bases). Trimming removed 5 bases at V and 2 bases at J, with 10 bases between. Germline lookup yields CDR1 SEHNR and CDR2 FQNEAQ (reference sequence). The CDR3 spans 14 residues. CDR3 sequence: CASSPTQGNQPQHF. CDR3 DNA sequence: TGTGCCAGCAGCCCCACACAGGGCAATCAGCCCCAGCATTTT.

This rearrangement joins TRBV7-2 to TRBJ2-1; D possibly matches TRBD1 or TRBD2 (7 bases each). Germline V lookup: CDR1 SGHTA, CDR2 FQGNSA. This CDR3 is 14 amino acids long. Trimming cost V 7 bases and J 4 bases, with 14 bases left between them. The CDR3 reads CASNRQGGYNEQFF. The CDR3 coding sequence is TGTGCCAGCAACCGACAGGGAGGGTACAATGAGCAGTTCTTC.

The rearrangement joins TRBV12-3 or TRBV12-4 to TRBJ2-1, with D perhaps matching TRBD2 (5 bases). The CDR3 is 14 residues long. Trimming took 5 bases from V and 8 from J, leaving 16 bases between them. Here the CDR3 reads CASSPGRGYHEQFF. The CDR3 nucleotides are TGTGCCAGCAGTCCCGGTCGAGGGTACCATGAGCAGTTCTTC.

This rearrangement joins TRBV6-1 to TRBJ1-2; perhaps TRBD1 as D (6 bases). The CDR3 is 17 amino acids. Germline CDR1 is MNHNS and CDR2 is SASEGT. The germline V and J ends were trimmed by 0 bases and 7 bases, with 21 bases remaining between them. In nucleotides, the CDR3 is TGTGCCAGCAGTGAAGCCGCTTCCGGGACACCCTTACGTGGCTACACCTTC. It translates to CASSEAASGTPLRGYTF.

The chain recombines TRBV5-6 with TRBJ2-2; TRBD1 agrees at 9 bases. Germline V CDR1 and CDR2: SGHDT, YYEEEE. The CDR3 extends over 15 amino acids. The V segment lost 4 bases and the J segment 4 bases; nucleotides outside the gene matches: 5. Here the CDR3 reads CASSPAQGATGELFF. CDR3 sequence (DNA): TGTGCCAGCAGCCCGGCACAGGGGGCCACCGGGGAGCTGTTTTTT.

The V and J genes are TRBV29-1 and TRBJ1-2; 12 nucleotides agree with TRBD1. Per the germline V gene, CDR1 is SQVTM and CDR2 is ANQGSEA. J gave up 5 bases and V 6 bases, and 10 bases lay outside the gene matches. The CDR3 runs 15 residues. The CDR3 region is CSVGGTGGLEYGYTF. The CDR3 region has the DNA TGCAGCGTAGGTGGGACAGGGGGCTTGGAGTATGGCTACACCTTC.

This clonotype was seen more than once but under ten times. The chain employs TRBV12-3 or TRBV12-4 and TRBJ1-2; no definite D call. CDR3 length: 15 amino acids. The V end was cut by 3 bases, the J end by 0 bases, with 11 bases between. This chain's CDR3 is CASSLVGITNYGYTF. The CDR3 DNA sequence: TGTGCCAGCAGTTTGGTGGGCATTACTAACTATGGCTACACCTTC.

The genes are TRBV30 and TRBJ1-1; TRBD1 matches at 7 bases. This CDR3 has 14 residues. V lost 3 bases, J lost 4 bases, and 8 bases stayed unmatched. Germline V CDR1 and CDR2: GTSNPN, SVGIG (reference sequence). The CDR3 nucleotides are TGTGCCTGGAGCCCAAGGGGGCGCGGCACTGAAGCTTTCTTT. This gives the protein CAWSPRGRGTEAFF.

V is TRBV5-1 and J is TRBJ2-1; D possibly corresponds to TRBD2 (5 bases). Trimming pared 0 bases from V and 2 bases from J, leaving 12 bases between. The CDR3 sequence is 16 residues long. Germline V gene data show CDR1 as SGHRS and CDR2 as YFSETQ. The CDR3 DNA is TGCGCCAGCAGCTTGGTTAGGAGGCAGACCTACAATGAGCAGTTCTTC. Translation: CASSLVRRQTYNEQFF.

This clonotype has more than one count but fewer than ten. This chain connects TRBV7-9 to TRBJ2-1; 8 nucleotides match TRBD1. CDR1 and CDR2 from the germline V gene are SEHNR and FQNEAQ (reference sequence). The CDR3 is made up of 16 amino acids. The V gene end was trimmed by 4 bases and the J gene end by 6 bases; junction bases not matched to a gene: 11. CDR3 in DNA: TGTGCCAGCAGCTCAAAGGTCGTAACAGGGGGCAATGAGCAGTTCTTC. Amino acid sequence: CASSSKVVTGGNEQFF.

In its sample, this clonotype was seen a few times. This rearrangement joins TRBV12-3 or TRBV12-4 to TRBJ1-1; a weak D match, TRBD1 (5 bases). The CDR3 extends over 13 amino acids. V lost 3 bases and J lost 6, with 11 bases in between. The CDR3 nucleotides read TGTGCCAGCAGTTTCGCCGGGGGGGCTGAAGCTTTCTTT. This translates into CASSFAGGAEAFF.

The genes are TRBV27 and TRBJ1-1; a weak D match, TRBD1 (5 bases). Trimming pared 7 bases from V and 0 bases from J, leaving 15 bases between. The germline CDR1 and CDR2 sequences are MNHEY and SMNVEV (reference sequence). The CDR3 is 15 residues long. CDR3 amino acids: CASMAGREMNTEAFF. The DNA for the CDR3 is TGTGCCAGCATGGCCGGCAGGGAGATGAACACTGAAGCTTTCTTT.

This clonotype was picked up a small number of times. This chain connects TRBV4-3 to TRBJ2-7; 8 bases line up with TRBD1. The CDR3 totals 18 residues. Germline CDR1 is LGHNA and CDR2 is YSLEER. V was pared by 1 base and J by 3 bases, with 14 bases of the junction left unmatched. The CDR3 loop is CASSQVYLRQGNNYEQYF. The CDR3 DNA is TGCGCCAGCAGCCAAGTCTACTTAAGACAGGGGAACAACTACGAGCAGTACTTC.

In its sample, this clonotype was seen a few times. The CDR3 region has the DNA TGCGCCAGCAGCTTCCTGGGACAGGGGACGGATACGCAGTATTTT. This codes for CASSFLGQGTDTQYF. The chain has TRBV5-1 and TRBJ2-3; 10 bases agree with TRBD1. The germline gives CDR1 SGHRS, CDR2 YFSETQ. Losses at the gene ends were 2 bases for V and 6 bases for J; bases not matched to a gene: 6. The CDR3 has 15 amino acids. The whole variable domain, filled in from reference TRBV5-1 and TRBJ2-3, reads KAGVTQTPRYLIKTRGQQVTLSCSPISGHRSVSWYQQTPGQGLQFLFEYFSETQRNKGNFPGRFSGRQFSNSRSEMNVSTLELGDSALYLCASSFLGQGTDTQYFGPGTRLTVL.

This clonotype has just a few counts. V gene TRBV6-2 or TRBV6-3 combines with J gene TRBJ2-5, with D perhaps TRBD2 (5 bases). The CDR3 contains 12 residues. Trimming pared 6 bases from V and 5 bases from J, leaving 10 bases between. Per germline, CDR1 MNHEY and CDR2 SVGEGT. DNA of the CDR3: TGTGCCAGCAGGACCTCGGGGGAGACCCAGTACTTC. Translating gives CASRTSGETQYF.

This clonotype was seen ten or more times. The rearrangement links TRBV19 to TRBJ2-1; D is uncertain. The CDR3 runs to 14 residues. Germline-derived CDR1 and CDR2 are LNHDA and SQIVND (reference sequence). The V and J ends lost 9 bases and 5 bases respectively, with 17 bases between them. CDR3: CASSLAGGHNEQFF. The DNA for the CDR3 is TGTGCCAGCAGCTTAGCCGGCGGACACAATGAGCAGTTCTTC.